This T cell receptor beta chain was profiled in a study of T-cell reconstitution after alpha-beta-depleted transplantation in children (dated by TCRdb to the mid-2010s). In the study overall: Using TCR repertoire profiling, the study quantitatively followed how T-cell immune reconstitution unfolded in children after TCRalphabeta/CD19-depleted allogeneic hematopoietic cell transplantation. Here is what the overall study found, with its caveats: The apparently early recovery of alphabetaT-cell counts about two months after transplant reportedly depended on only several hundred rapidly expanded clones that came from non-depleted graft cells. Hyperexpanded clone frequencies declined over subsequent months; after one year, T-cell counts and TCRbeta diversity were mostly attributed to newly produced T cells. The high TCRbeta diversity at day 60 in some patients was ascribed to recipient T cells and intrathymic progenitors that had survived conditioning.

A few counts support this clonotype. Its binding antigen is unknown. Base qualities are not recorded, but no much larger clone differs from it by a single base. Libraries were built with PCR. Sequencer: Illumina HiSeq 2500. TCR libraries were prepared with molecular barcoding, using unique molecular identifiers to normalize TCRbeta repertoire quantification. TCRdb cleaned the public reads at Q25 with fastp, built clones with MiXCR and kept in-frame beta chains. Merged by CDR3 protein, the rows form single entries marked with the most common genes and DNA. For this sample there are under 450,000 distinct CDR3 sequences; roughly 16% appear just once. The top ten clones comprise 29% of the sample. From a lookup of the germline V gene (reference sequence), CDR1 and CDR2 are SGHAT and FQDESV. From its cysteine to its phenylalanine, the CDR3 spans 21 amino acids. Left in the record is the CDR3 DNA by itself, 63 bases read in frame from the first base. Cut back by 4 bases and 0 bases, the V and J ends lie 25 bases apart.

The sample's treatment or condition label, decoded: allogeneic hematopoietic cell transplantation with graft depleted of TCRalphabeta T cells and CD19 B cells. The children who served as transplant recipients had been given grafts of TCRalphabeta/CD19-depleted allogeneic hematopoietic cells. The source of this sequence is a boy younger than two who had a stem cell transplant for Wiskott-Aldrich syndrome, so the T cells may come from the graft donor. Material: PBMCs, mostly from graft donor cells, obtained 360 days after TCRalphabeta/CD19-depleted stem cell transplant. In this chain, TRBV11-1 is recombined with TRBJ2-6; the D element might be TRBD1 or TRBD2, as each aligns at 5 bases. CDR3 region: CASSSSANDRDGNSGANVLTF. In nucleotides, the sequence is TGTGCCAGCAGCTCATCTGCCAACGATCGGGACGGCAACTCTGGGGCCAACGTCCTGACTTTC.